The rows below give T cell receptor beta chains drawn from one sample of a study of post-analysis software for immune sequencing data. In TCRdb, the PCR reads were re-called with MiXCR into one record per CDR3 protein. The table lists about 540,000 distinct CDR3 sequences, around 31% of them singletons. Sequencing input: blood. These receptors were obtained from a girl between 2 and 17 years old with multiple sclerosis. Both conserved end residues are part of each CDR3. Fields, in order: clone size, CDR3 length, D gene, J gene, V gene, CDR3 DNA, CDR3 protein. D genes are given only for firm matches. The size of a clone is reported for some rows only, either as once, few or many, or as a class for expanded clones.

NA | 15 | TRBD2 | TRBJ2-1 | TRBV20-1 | TGCAGTGCTGGCTGGGCGGGGGGGTTCTACAATGAGCAGTTCTTC | CSAGWAGGFYNEQFF
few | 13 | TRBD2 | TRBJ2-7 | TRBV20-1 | TGCAGTGCTATTCGGGGGGGCCTCGACGAGCAGTACTTC | CSAIRGGLDEQYF
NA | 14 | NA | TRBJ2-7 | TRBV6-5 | TGTGCCAGCAGCCGAACCGGACAGCCCTACGAGCAGTACTTC | CASSRTGQPYEQYF
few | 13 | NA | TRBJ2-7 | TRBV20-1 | TGCAGTGCTAGGCCTGCCGACTTTTACGAGCAGTACTTC | CSARPADFYEQYF
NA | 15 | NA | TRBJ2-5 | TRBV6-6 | TGTGCCAGCAGTGACTCCGGCAGCCTACGTGGGGAGCAGTACTTC | CASSDSGSLRGEQYF
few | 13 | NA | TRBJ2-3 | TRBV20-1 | TGCAGTGCTCTGGCTCTTGGCGCAGATACGCAGTATTTT | CSALALGADTQYF
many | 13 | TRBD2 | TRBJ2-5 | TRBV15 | TGTGCCACCCTGGCTAGCGGCCAAGAGACCCAGTACTTC | CATLASGQETQYF
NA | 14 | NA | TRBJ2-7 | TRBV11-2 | TGTGCCAGCAGCACAGACAGGATCTCCTACGAGCAGTACTTC | CASSTDRISYEQYF
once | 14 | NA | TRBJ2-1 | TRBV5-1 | TGCGCCAGCACTCCTTACCCCCTACACAATGAGCAGTTCTTC | CASTPYPLHNEQFF
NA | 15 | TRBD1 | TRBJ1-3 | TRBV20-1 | TGCAGTGCTACCCGGCCAGGGGGTTATGGAAACACCATATATTTT | CSATRPGGYGNTIYF
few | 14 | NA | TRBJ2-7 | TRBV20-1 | TGCAGTGCTCCACTGGGGGGGCTTGGGGACGAGCAGTACTTC | CSAPLGGLGDEQYF
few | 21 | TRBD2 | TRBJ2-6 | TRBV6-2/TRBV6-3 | TGTGCCAGCAGTTATGGTCGACTAGCGGGGGGCCCTGCCTCTGGGGCCAACGTCCTGACTTTC | CASSYGRLAGGPASGANVLTF
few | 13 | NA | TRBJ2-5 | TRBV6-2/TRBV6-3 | TGTGCCAGTAATGATGGGGGCCCGGAGACCCAGTACTTC | CASNDGGPETQYF
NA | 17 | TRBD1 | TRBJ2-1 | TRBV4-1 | TGCGCCAGCAGCCATGACTCCGAGACAGGGCTCTACGATGAGCAGTTCTTC | CASSHDSETGLYDEQFF
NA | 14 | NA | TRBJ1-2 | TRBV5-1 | TGCGCCAGCAGCTTCGGCGCGACAGCAAATGGCTACACCTTC | CASSFGATANGYTF
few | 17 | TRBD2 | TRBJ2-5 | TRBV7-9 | TGTGCCAGCAGCTCCGGACTAGCGGGGGGGTTAGGGGAGACCCAGTACTTC | CASSSGLAGGLGETQYF
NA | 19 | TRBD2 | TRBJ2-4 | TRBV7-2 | TGTGCCAGCAGCTCATTGGGGGAGCGGGGGGTCCTAGCCAAAAACATTCAGTACTTC | CASSSLGERGVLAKNIQYF
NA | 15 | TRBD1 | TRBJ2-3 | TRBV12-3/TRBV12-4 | TGTGCCAGCAGACCCCTGCAGGGGGCCACAGATACGCAGTATTTT | CASRPLQGATDTQYF
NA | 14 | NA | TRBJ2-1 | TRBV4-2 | TGTGCCAGCAGCCCCATAGGTAGGGTCCATGAGCAGTTCTTC | CASSPIGRVHEQFF
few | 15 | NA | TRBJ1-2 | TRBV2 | TGTGCCAGCAGTGAAGCGATGGGACGGGGGTATGGCTACACCTTC | CASSEAMGRGYGYTF
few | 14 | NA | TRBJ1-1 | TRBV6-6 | TGTGCCAGCAGTTACGAGTCAGGGAACACTGAAGCTTTCTTT | CASSYESGNTEAFF
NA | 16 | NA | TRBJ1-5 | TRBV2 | TGTGCCAGCAGTTTTCTCGGAGGGGACGGAAGGCAGCCCCAGCATTTT | CASSFLGGDGRQPQHF
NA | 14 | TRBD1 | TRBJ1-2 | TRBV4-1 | TGCGCCAGCAGCGATGGGACAGGGGGAGGTGGCTACACCTTC | CASSDGTGGGGYTF
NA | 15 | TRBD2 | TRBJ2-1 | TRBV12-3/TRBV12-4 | TGTGCCAGCAGTCGGACTAGCGGGGGGCCGGGTGAGCAGTTCTTC | CASSRTSGGPGEQFF
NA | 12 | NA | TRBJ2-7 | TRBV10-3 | TGTGCCATGGGACCTAGGGACTACGAGCAGTACTTC | CAMGPRDYEQYF
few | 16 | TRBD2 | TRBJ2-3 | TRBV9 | TGTGCCAGCAGCGGAGCCGGGACTAGCTACACAGATACGCAGTATTTT | CASSGAGTSYTDTQYF
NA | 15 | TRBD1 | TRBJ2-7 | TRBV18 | TGTGCCAGCTCATCCGGGACAGGGAAAAACTACGAGCAGTACTTC | CASSSGTGKNYEQYF
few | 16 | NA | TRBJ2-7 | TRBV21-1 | TGTGCCAGCAGCAAACAGTGGGGACTAAGCTCCTACGAGCAGTACTTC | CASSKQWGLSSYEQYF
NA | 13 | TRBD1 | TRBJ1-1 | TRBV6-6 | TGTGCCAGCAGGGACAGGGGGAACACTGAAGCTTTCTTT | CASRDRGNTEAFF
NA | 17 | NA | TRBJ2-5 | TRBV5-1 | TGCGCCAGCAGCTTGATTGGGGGGTCAGGTCCGGTTGAGACCCAGTACTTC | CASSLIGGSGPVETQYF
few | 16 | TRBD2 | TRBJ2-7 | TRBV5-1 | TGCGCCAGCAGCTTCGGACTAGCGGGGCCTACCTACGAGCAGTACTTC | CASSFGLAGPTYEQYF
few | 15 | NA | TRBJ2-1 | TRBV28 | TGTGCCAGCAGTTTGTCACTGGGCTCCTACAATGAGCAGTTCTTC | CASSLSLGSYNEQFF
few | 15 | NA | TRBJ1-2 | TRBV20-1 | TGCAGTGCTAGATTGGGGTTCGGGGGTCACTATGGCTACACCTTC | CSARLGFGGHYGYTF
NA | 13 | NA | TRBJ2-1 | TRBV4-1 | TGCGCCAGCAGCCAAGGGCAGGTGAGGGAGCAGTTCTTC | CASSQGQVREQFF
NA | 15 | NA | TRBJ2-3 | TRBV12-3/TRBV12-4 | TGTGCCAGCAGTTTAGTCTTGCCGGTATTCGCCCCGCAGTATTTT | CASSLVLPVFAPQYF
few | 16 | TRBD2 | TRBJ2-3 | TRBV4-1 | TGCGCCAGCAGCCAAGGGACTAGCGGCTACACAGATACGCAGTATTTT | CASSQGTSGYTDTQYF
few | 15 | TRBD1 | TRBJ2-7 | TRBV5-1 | TGCGCCAGCAGCACTAGGACAGGGTCCTCCTACGAGCAGTACTTC | CASSTRTGSSYEQYF
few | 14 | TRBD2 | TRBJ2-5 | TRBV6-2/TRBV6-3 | TGTGCCATCGCCTGGACTAGCGGGGTACGGACCCAGTACTTC | CAIAWTSGVRTQYF
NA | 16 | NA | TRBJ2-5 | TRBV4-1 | TGCGCCAGCAGCCAAGGGGTCGGAGGGAGGCAAGAGACCCAGTACTTC | CASSQGVGGRQETQYF
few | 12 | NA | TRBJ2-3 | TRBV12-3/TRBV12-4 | TGTGCCAGCAGTTTATCGGGCTTTACGCAGTATTTT | CASSLSGFTQYF
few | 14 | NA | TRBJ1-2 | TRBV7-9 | TGTGCCAGCAGCTTAGACTGGCAGTTCTATGGCTACACCTTC | CASSLDWQFYGYTF